This T cell receptor beta chain comes out of a study of T cells in Graves' hyperthyroidism and ophthalmopathy. Study-wide findings and caveats: Among thyroid clonotypes expanded above 0.001, most also appeared in blood.

This clonotype was observed many times. Its antigen remains unidentified. RNA transcripts yielded amplified TCR beta CDR3 regions. The HTBI primer set was used in a first-round RT-PCR of the TCR CDR3. Each CDR3 protein is one row after TCRdb ran MiXCR on the multiplex PCR reads. The sample contains approximately 710,000 distinct CDR3 sequences, 17% of which appear only once. With a duration under 2 months, the hyperthyroidism was newly diagnosed in patients aged 18 to 65. Pregnant or lactating patients were excluded, as were those with uncontrolled infection or other autoimmune disease. Diagnosing involved the use of clinical symptoms, serum thyroxine and TRAb, thyroid ultrasound and orbital computed tomography. In germline, CDR1 is SQVTM, CDR2 ANQGSEA. The CDR3 has 16 amino acids. V was shortened by 3 bases and J by 1 base, with 17 bases between the two germline ends.

The sequenced material came from blood. The V call is TRBV29-1, the J call TRBJ2-3, with D possibly called TRBD1 or TRBD2 (5 bases each). The receptor was isolated from a man aged 45-65 years with Graves' hyperthyroidism. The CDR3 is CSVEREGRRRTDTQYF. CDR3 nucleotide sequence: TGCAGCGTTGAGCGAGAGGGACGGAGACGCACAGATACGCAGTATTTT.